This T cell receptor (beta chain) was observed in a study of T cell changes during pregnancy in multiple sclerosis. CDR1 and CDR2 (germline): MNHNS, SASEGT. V dropped 2 bases and J dropped 6 bases, with 19 bases sitting between them. This CDR3 is built from 16 residues. TCRdb's copy holds only in-frame clones and misses some; the assay was immunoSEQ multiplex PCR. Of approximately 52,000 clones listed, 85% to 95% are singletons. The TCR was taken from a female donor with multiple sclerosis, enrolled in a pregnancy study. The genes are TRBV6-1 and TRBJ1-2, with TRBD1 as a possible D gene (5 bases). Specimen: CD4+ T cells from peripheral blood mononuclear cells, collected in the third trimester of pregnancy. In DNA, the CDR3 is TGTGCCAGCAGTGAATTTACCAGGGACTCTAAACATGGCTACACCTTC. Protein sequence: CASSEFTRDSKHGYTF.